What follows are 24 T cell receptor beta chains derived from one specimen sequenced in a study of regulatory T cells in long-lasting Graves disease. Combining iRepertoire HTBI primers with Arm-PCR of CDR3 regions, the authors built TCR beta libraries. TCRdb reprocessed the multiplex PCR reads via MiXCR and lists one record per CDR3 protein. The sample records some 300,000 distinct CDR3 sequences, around a fifth being singletons. Indicated time point: persistent/refractory GD, antithyroid drugs over 5 years with positive TRAb. The TCR library was made from RNA extracted from PBMCs. The sequencing here drew on peripheral blood mononuclear cells (PBMCs), taken when the disease was refractory, from a patient treated with antithyroid drugs. These receptors were collected from a female donor with Graves disease.

This chain connects TRBV11-2 to TRBJ2-7; TRBD1 matches at 7 bases. This CDR3 has 12 residues. Germline V CDR1 and CDR2: SGHAT, FQNNGV. Trimming removed 5 bases from V and 9 bases from J; junction bases left unmatched: 7. CDR3 bases: TGTGCCAGCAGCCCACAGGGGCTCGGGCAGTACTTC. Protein: CASSPQGLGQYF.

A few counts support this clonotype. The V gene is TRBV16, the J gene TRBJ2-4; 9 bases line up with TRBD2. The CDR3 runs 14 residues. In germline, CDR1 is KGHSY, CDR2 FQNENV. The V and J ends lost 4 bases and 6 bases, in that order; junction bases with no gene match: 4. CDR3 sequence (DNA): TGTGCCAGCAGCCTTAGCGGGAGCCCAAACATTCAGTACTTC. Translated: CASSLSGSPNIQYF.

This clonotype was counted at least ten times. The chain couples TRBV24-1 to TRBJ2-5, with unresolved D. Germline assignment: CDR1 KGHDR and CDR2 SFDVKD. This CDR3 spans 11 amino acids. V lost 3 bases and J lost 4, with 2 bases in between. The CDR3 nucleotides are TGTGCCACCAGTGATAGAGAGACCCAGTACTTC. Translated: CATSDRETQYF.

This clonotype was counted ten times or more. This rearrangement joins TRBV11-2 to TRBJ1-3; 8 nucleotides align to TRBD1. V trimming: 2 bases; J trimming: 9 bases; junction bases outside the gene matches: 12. The CDR3 contains 16 residues. Germline-derived CDR1 and CDR2 are SGHAT and FQNNGV. CDR3 nucleotide sequence: TGTGCCAGCAGCTTACTTCACGGGACAGGATACGGCACCATATATTTT. Residues: CASSLLHGTGYGTIYF.

V gene TRBV5-1 combines with J gene TRBJ2-7, with 9 bases lining up with TRBD2. V was clipped by 4 bases and J by 6 bases; unmatched bases: 8. This CDR3 is 14 amino acids long. CDR1 SGHRS and CDR2 YFSETQ come from the germline V gene. The CDR3 here is CASSLGLANSEQYF. For the CDR3, the DNA is TGCGCCAGCAGCCTGGGACTAGCAAACTCCGAGCAGTACTTC.

The table lists this clonotype with many counts. This sequence joins TRBV12-3 or TRBV12-4 and TRBJ1-1, with 8 bases aligning to TRBD1. Trimming removed 6 bases from V and 1 base from J; junction bases left unmatched: 4. The CDR3 has 14 amino acids. CDR3 DNA sequence: TGTGCCAGCAGCGCCACAGGGGGGAACACTGAAGCTTTCTTT. This sequence encodes CASSATGGNTEAFF.

This clonotype has only a few counts. The rearrangement uses TRBV24-1 and TRBJ2-2; 9 bases map to TRBD1. The junction had 14 bases not matched to a gene; V was cut back by 6 bases and J by 7 bases. This CDR3 spans 17 amino acids. In germline, CDR1 is KGHDR, CDR2 SFDVKD. The CDR3, as DNA: TGTGCCACCAGTCCGAATCCGGGACAGGGCGCTCTCGGGGAGCTGTTTTTT. It codes for CATSPNPGQGALGELFF.

This clonotype was seen many times. The CDR3 DNA is TGTGCCAGCAGTGGAGAACAGGGGTACGAAGAGACCCAGTACTTC. This sequence encodes CASSGEQGYEETQYF. The rearrangement links TRBV6-1 to TRBJ2-5; 7 bases align to TRBD1. There are 15 residues in the CDR3. With 4 bases clipped from V and 3 bases from J, the junction kept 8 bases outside the gene matches. Germline V lookup: CDR1 MNHNS, CDR2 SASEGT.

This clonotype was detected a few times. A read error may produce the germline difference seen at one junction end. The rearrangement links TRBV20-1 to TRBJ1-4; D is undetermined. The CDR3 totals 14 residues. Germline lookup yields CDR1 DFQATT and CDR2 SNEGSKA (reference sequence). The CDR3 region is CSARPASTSEKLFF. CDR3 coding DNA: TGCAGTGCTAGGCCGGCCTCCACTAGTGAAAAACTGTTTTTT.

The V call is TRBV28, the J call TRBJ2-7; D remains ambiguous. In germline, CDR1 is MDHEN, CDR2 SYDVKM. Trimming cost V 10 bases and J 3 bases, with 16 bases left between them. The CDR3 consists of 13 residues. This chain's CDR3 is CAITPDTGYEQYF. For the CDR3, the DNA is TGTGCCATCACCCCTGACACGGGCTACGAGCAGTACTTC.

The chain has TRBV29-1 and TRBJ1-2; TRBD1 might be the D (5 bases). There are 15 residues in the CDR3. The V gene's germline CDR1 is SQVTM and CDR2 ANQGSEA. Deletions cut 1 base from V and 5 bases from J, with 17 bases between. The DNA of the CDR3 is TGCAGCGTTGAAGGGGGAATAGGGACTGAATATGGCTACACCTTC. The encoded protein is CSVEGGIGTEYGYTF.

This clonotype was seen many times. The chain couples TRBV11-2 to TRBJ1-4, with D hard to call. Germline CDR1 reads SGHAT; CDR2 reads FQNNGV. Trimming left V 5 bases short and J 10 bases short, with 11 bases between. The CDR3 loop spans 12 amino acids. CDR3 sequence (DNA): TGTGCCAGCAGCCCTCCGCCCGGAAAACTGTTTTTT. This translates into CASSPPPGKLFF. The whole variable domain, remainder taken from reference TRBV11-2 and TRBJ1-4, is EAGVAQSPRYKIIEKRQSVAFWCNPISGHATLYWYQQILGQGPKLLIQFQNNGVVDDSQLPKDRFSAERLKGVDSTLKIQPAKLEDSAVYLCASSPPPGKLFFGSGTQLSVL.

This clonotype was counted ten times or more. The chain joins TRBV6-1 to TRBJ1-5; TRBD1 matches at 9 bases. Trimming took 6 bases from V and 10 from J; bases not matched to a gene: 7. The CDR3 loop spans 13 amino acids. The germline CDR1 and CDR2 sequences are MNHNS and SASEGT. CDR3 protein: CASRGTGSEPQHF. The CDR3 DNA follows: TGTGCCAGCAGGGGGACAGGGAGCGAACCCCAGCATTTT.

The rearrangement joins TRBV12-3 or TRBV12-4 to TRBJ2-2, with TRBD1 matching 9 bases. The CDR3 extends over 15 amino acids. Unmatched junction bases numbered 2, after V lost 0 bases and J lost 6 bases. The DNA of the CDR3 is TGTGCCAGCAGTTTAGCCACAGGGGGCCCCGGGGAGCTGTTTTTT. It translates to CASSLATGGPGELFF.

This clonotype was detected a few times. The gene calls are TRBV28 and TRBJ2-1, with TRBD2 matching 8 bases. Germline V CDR1 and CDR2: MDHEN, SYDVKM. The V and J ends lost 5 bases and 7 bases, in that order; junction bases with no gene match: 4. CDR3 size: 13 residues. The CDR3 nucleotides are TGTGCCAGCAGTGTAGCGGGATTGAATGAGCAGTTCTTC. It translates to CASSVAGLNEQFF.

This chain links TRBV19 with TRBJ2-7, with D maybe TRBD2 (6 bases). In germline, CDR1 is LNHDA, CDR2 SQIVND (reference sequence). The CDR3 is 14 residues long. Trimming left V 6 bases short and J 3 bases short, with 15 bases between. CDR3 sequence (DNA): TGTGCCAGTAGCCGGGACTTCCCTTACTACGAGCAGTACTTC. It is translated as CASSRDFPYYEQYF.

This clonotype showed up many times. This rearrangement joins TRBV7-2 to TRBJ2-7; 11 bases line up with TRBD1. The V segment lost 1 base and the J segment 5 bases; nucleotides outside the gene matches: 7. The CDR3 consists of 16 residues. Per the germline V gene, CDR1 is SGHTA and CDR2 is FQGNSA. The CDR3 loop is CASSLGPGQGVNEQYF. CDR3 sequence (DNA): TGTGCCAGCAGCTTAGGGCCGGGACAGGGGGTTAACGAGCAGTACTTC.

As regards this clonotype: This may stem from a read error, because a much larger clone lies one nucleotide away. A read error is likely, as this CDR3 ends without the conserved phenylalanine or tryptophan. The gene calls are TRBV6-2 or TRBV6-3 and TRBJ1-1; D is perhaps TRBD1 (6 bases). Germline-derived CDR1 and CDR2 are MNHEY and SVGEGT. This CDR3 has 17 amino acids. V was shortened by 6 bases and J by 5 bases, with 25 bases between the two germline ends. CDR3 DNA sequence: TGTGCCAGCAGACCTCCGGGACAACGGGCGTTGGGGACTGAAGCTTTCTTG. It encodes CASRPPGQRALGTEAFL.

This clonotype was seen a few times. The chain is built from TRBV18 and TRBJ2-5, with a weak D call TRBD1 (5 bases). V was pared by 3 bases and J by 2 bases, with 10 bases between. The CDR3 consists of 14 residues. The germline V gene encodes CDR1 KGHSH and CDR2 LQKENI. Written as DNA, the CDR3 is TGTGCCAGCTCACCGGACAAGGGACAAGAGACCCAGTACTTC. This codes for CASSPDKGQETQYF.

This clonotype was picked up many times. The chain employs TRBV6-1 and TRBJ1-2; D not certain. V was trimmed by 5 bases and J by 1 base, leaving 8 bases between them. Per germline, CDR1 MNHNS and CDR2 SASEGT. The CDR3 is 13 residues long. This CDR3 reads CASSRTDNYGYTF. The CDR3 region has the DNA TGTGCCAGCAGTAGGACGGATAACTATGGCTACACCTTC.

The table lists this clonotype with a few counts. The gene calls are TRBV12-3 or TRBV12-4 and TRBJ2-1; maybe TRBD2 (5 bases). With 5 bases removed from V and 9 bases from J, the gap between germline ends came to 8 bases. This CDR3 has 11 residues. The CDR3 loop reads CASSSRGEQFF. DNA for the CDR3: TGTGCCAGCAGTAGTCGGGGTGAGCAGTTCTTC.

This clonotype was seen repeatedly, ten times or more. The chain recombines TRBV2 with TRBJ2-7; D gene unclear. Germline CDR1 reads SNHLY; CDR2 reads FYNNEI. The CDR3 is 12 amino acids. V gave up 2 bases and J gave up 4 bases, with 6 bases separating them. The CDR3 sequence: CASSERPYEQYF. The DNA of the CDR3 is TGTGCCAGCAGTGAAAGGCCATACGAGCAGTACTTC.

This clonotype was detected only a few times. The rearrangement links TRBV4-3 to TRBJ2-1; D not resolved. In germline, CDR1 is LGHNA, CDR2 YSLEER. The V end lost 0 bases, the J end lost 10 bases, and 16 bases lay between the germline ends. The CDR3 is 15 residues long. Written as DNA, the CDR3 is TGCGCCAGCAGCCAAGATCCGGTCACAGCGAGAGAGCAGTTCTTC. As protein: CASSQDPVTAREQFF.

The J gene is TRBJ2-2, the V gene TRBV6-1; D unresolved. The V end was cut by 6 bases, the J end by 7 bases, with 9 bases between. The CDR3 spans 12 residues. Looked up from germline, CDR1 is MNHNS and CDR2 is SASEGT. The CDR3 DNA reads as TGTGCCAGCAGGCCTAGACTCGGGGAGCTGTTTTTT. This sequence encodes CASRPRLGELFF.